Shown below are 27 T cell receptor beta chains from a single sample sequenced in a study of blood T cell repertoires in COVID-19. The data were produced by immunoSEQ multiplex PCR, yet TCRdb's version contains in-frame clones alone and is incomplete. The table shows approximately 300,000 clones, with 70% to 90% occurring only once. The specimen sequenced was PBMCs or T cells enriched from blood (not recorded which). The receptors were sampled from a woman aged 25 to 45 who had recovered from COVID-19.

The chain joins TRBV4-1 to TRBJ1-2; 9 nucleotides match TRBD1. J lost 4 bases, V lost 2 bases, and 5 bases had no gene match. CDR3 size: 15 residues. Germline values: CDR1 MGHRA, CDR2 YSYEKL. The CDR3 DNA is TGCGCCAGCAGCCAAACCACAGGGGGCAGCTATGGCTACACCTTC. Protein: CASSQTTGGSYGYTF.

This chain uses TRBV19 with TRBJ1-5; D is ambiguous. The CDR3 contains 18 residues. The germline V gene encodes CDR1 LNHDA and CDR2 SQIVND (reference sequence). The V and J ends lost 7 bases and 0 bases respectively, with 22 bases between them. The DNA of the CDR3 is TGTGCCAGTATGGGGTCGGAGGGAGGGCGATATAGCAATCAGCCCCAGCATTTT. This encodes CASMGSEGGRYSNQPQHF.

This chain links TRBV30 with TRBJ1-2; D may be TRBD1 (5 bases). The V gene's germline CDR1 is GTSNPN and CDR2 SVGIG (reference sequence). This CDR3 is built from 12 residues. CDR3 DNA sequence: TGTGCGGGGGAGGGAATTAACTATGGCTACACCTTC. It specifies CAGEGINYGYTF.

The gene calls are TRBV6-5 and TRBJ1-2; D perhaps matches TRBD1 (6 bases). This CDR3 region has 12 residues. The V end lost 7 bases, the J end lost 5 bases, and 11 bases lay between the germline ends. Per germline, CDR1 MNHEY and CDR2 SVGAGI. The CDR3 sequence: CASTDSRYGYTF. CDR3 in DNA: TGTGCCAGCACGGACAGCCGTTATGGCTACACCTTC.

This clone was detected once. The genes are TRBV19 and TRBJ1-2; tentative D call: TRBD1 (5 bases). The CDR3 length is 13 residues. Germline CDR1 LNHDA, CDR2 SQIVND (reference sequence). V gave up 3 bases and J gave up 5 bases, with 10 bases separating them. In DNA, the CDR3 is TGTGCCAGTAGTATGGCAGGGTTATATGGCTACACCTTC. As protein: CASSMAGLYGYTF.

The V call is TRBV3-1 (or the pseudogene TRBV3-2), the J call TRBJ1-2, with 7 bases lining up with TRBD1. Unmatched junction bases numbered 12, after V lost 4 bases and J lost 4 bases. The germline V gene encodes CDR1 LGHDT and CDR2 YNNKEL (reference sequence). The CDR3 has 16 amino acids. The CDR3 reads CASSLQTGYAPYGYTF. CDR3 nucleotides: TGTGCCAGCAGCCTCCAGACAGGGTATGCTCCCTATGGCTACACCTTC.

CDR3: CASSAPKGGARTEAFF. The CDR3 DNA reads TGTGCCAGTAGTGCCCCCAAAGGGGGGGCAAGGACTGAAGCTTTCTTT. V usage is TRBV19 and J usage is TRBJ1-1; D is possibly TRBD1 (6 bases). The CDR3 is 16 residues long. The germline V and J ends were trimmed by 5 bases and 5 bases, with 21 bases remaining between them. Looked up from germline, CDR1 is LNHDA and CDR2 is SQIVND (reference sequence).

The chain uses TRBV19 and TRBJ1-1; D might be TRBD1 (5 bases). V lost 3 bases, J lost 2 bases, and 13 bases lay in between. Germline assignment: CDR1 LNHDA and CDR2 SQIVND (reference sequence). The CDR3 is 15 amino acids. The CDR3 DNA follows: TGTGCCAGTAGTATCGCGGGGGGGGTCAACACTGAAGCTTTCTTT. This sequence encodes CASSIAGGVNTEAFF.

The chain links TRBV5-1 to TRBJ1-1, with TRBD1 identical over 8 bases. The CDR3 is 17 amino acids. Per the germline V gene, CDR1 is SGHRS and CDR2 is YFSETQ. V was clipped by 0 bases and J by 6 bases; unmatched bases: 13. In nucleotides, the CDR3 is TGCGCCAGCAGCTTGGTACTGGGGAGACAGGGGTTGGCTGAAGCTTTCTTT. Translation: CASSLVLGRQGLAEAFF.

The chain has TRBV7-9 and TRBJ2-3; a weak D match, TRBD1 (6 bases). Trimming pared 5 bases from V and 4 bases from J, leaving 7 bases between. CDR1 and CDR2 from the germline V gene are SEHNR and FQNEAQ (reference sequence). The CDR3 length is 12 residues. CDR3 DNA sequence: TGTGCCAGCAGCCGACAGGCAGATACGCAGTATTTT. This sequence encodes CASSRQADTQYF.

In nucleotides, the CDR3 is TGTGCCACCAGTGATCGACAGATTCAAGAGACCCAGTACTTC. It specifies CATSDRQIQETQYF. This sequence joins TRBV24-1 and TRBJ2-5, with D tentatively TRBD1 (5 bases). CDR3 size: 14 residues. Germline CDR1 reads KGHDR; CDR2 reads SFDVKD. V shed 3 bases and J shed 2 bases, with 9 bases lying between them.

The V gene is TRBV1, the J gene TRBJ1-6; the table's D call of TRBD1 was not tested on the DNA. TRBV1 is designated a pseudogene. This CDR3 spans 19 amino acids. CDR3 sequence: CTSSQDLTGPSSYNSPLHF. CDR3 DNA sequence: TGCACCAGCAGCCAAGATCTTACAGGGCCTAGCTCCTATAATTCACCCCTCCACTTT.

Points on this clone: The sample has other DNA sequences that encode this CDR3 too. The chain is built from TRBV5-4 and TRBJ1-2, with 8 bases that match TRBD1. Germline-derived CDR1 and CDR2 are SGHNT and YYREEE (reference sequence). V lost 4 bases, J lost 5 bases, and 7 bases stayed unmatched. This CDR3 contains 14 residues. Here the CDR3 DNA reads TGTGCCAGCAGCACGGGGACAGGAGGTTATGGCTACACCTTC. Its translation: CASSTGTGGYGYTF.

V usage is TRBV19 and J usage is TRBJ2-4; no reliable D call. Germline lookup yields CDR1 LNHDA and CDR2 SQIVND (reference sequence). V lost 7 bases and J 1 base, leaving 20 bases between the germline ends. CDR3 length: 17 amino acids. The CDR3 loop reads CASTPYAETSAKNIQYF. The CDR3 nucleotides read TGTGCCAGTACTCCCTATGCGGAAACTTCGGCCAAAAACATTCAGTACTTC.

V and J are TRBV12-3 or TRBV12-4 and TRBJ1-2; D ambiguous. V lost 5 bases to trimming and J lost 4 bases, with 8 bases between them. The CDR3 covers 12 residues. In DNA, the CDR3 is TGTGCCAGCAGTCCCGGGGTCTATGGCTACACCTTC. This gives the protein CASSPGVYGYTF.

J is TRBJ2-4 and V is TRBV2; 9 bases are a match to TRBD1. Germline V gene sequence: CDR1 SNHLY, CDR2 FYNNEI. Trimming removed 4 bases from V and 8 bases from J; junction bases left unmatched: 9. The CDR3 is made up of 15 amino acids. DNA for the CDR3: TGTGCCAGCAGTGGAGAGGGGGACAGGGAGTACATTCAGTACTTC. Protein: CASSGEGDREYIQYF.

The DNA for the CDR3 is TGTGCCAGCAGTTATTCCGGGACTTCTGGAAACACCATATATTTT. Protein sequence: CASSYSGTSGNTIYF. This sequence joins TRBV6-5 and TRBJ1-3; tentatively, D is TRBD1 (5 bases). V shed 3 bases and J shed 1 base, with 10 bases lying between them. This CDR3 region has 15 residues. In germline, CDR1 is MNHEY, CDR2 SVGAGI.

The chain has TRBV6-5 and TRBJ1-2; no definite D call. The V gene lost 3 bases and the J gene lost 2 bases, with 13 bases spanning the gap. The CDR3 has 15 residues. From germline, CDR1 is MNHEY and CDR2 SVGAGI. Written as DNA, the CDR3 is TGTGCCAGCAGTTATGGCCAGGCGACCAACTATGGCTACACCTTC. Its translation: CASSYGQATNYGYTF.

The rearrangement uses TRBV2 and TRBJ1-1; D call uncertain. Looked up from germline, CDR1 is SNHLY and CDR2 is FYNNEI. The CDR3 totals 15 residues. Trimming removed 5 bases from V and 4 bases from J, with 17 bases in between. The CDR3 protein is CASSSSRLGSTEAFF. The CDR3 DNA sequence: TGTGCCAGCAGTTCCAGCCGTCTGGGGAGCACTGAAGCTTTCTTT. Variable domain in full (rest from reference TRBV2 and TRBJ1-1): EPEVTQTPSHQVTQMGQEVILRCVPISNHLYFYWYRQILGQKVEFLVSFYNNEISEKSEIFDDQFSVERPDGSNFTLKIRSTKLEDSAMYFCASSSSRLGSTEAFFGQGTRLTVV.

This chain uses TRBV27 with TRBJ1-2; possible D gene TRBD1, 5 bases. The ends were cut back, 6 bases at V and 0 bases at J, with 11 bases in the middle. There are 14 residues in the CDR3. CDR1 and CDR2 from the germline V gene are MNHEY and SMNVEV (reference sequence). Here the CDR3 DNA reads TGTGCCAGCAGCTACAGGCTGTCTAACTATGGCTACACCTTC. It codes for CASSYRLSNYGYTF.

The CDR3 DNA reads TGTGCCAGCAGCCAAGACCTTCGCGGTGTAGGGGACACTGAAGCTTTCTTT. Its translation: CASSQDLRGVGDTEAFF. The chain combines TRBV3-1 (or the pseudogene TRBV3-2) with TRBJ1-1; D might be TRBD1 (5 bases). Germline CDR1 is LGHDT and CDR2 is YNNKEL (reference sequence). CDR3 length: 17 residues. Trimming took off 0 bases at V and 3 bases at J, with 17 bases between the two ends.

In this sample, this clone turned up a few times. V gene TRBV6-4 combines with J gene TRBJ1-4; unclear D gene. The CDR3 consists of 13 residues. V was shortened by 2 bases and J by 8 bases, with 9 bases between the two germline ends. Germline V lookup: CDR1 MRHNA, CDR2 SNTAGT. In DNA, the CDR3 is TGTGCCAGCAGTGACCCGCGAGTCGAAAAACTGTTTTTT. It translates to CASSDPRVEKLFF.

J is TRBJ1-2 and V is TRBV28; 7 bases agree with TRBD1. The germline gives CDR1 MDHEN, CDR2 SYDVKM. Trimming at V came to 2 bases and at J to 1 base, leaving 7 bases not matched to a gene. This CDR3 comprises 16 residues. CDR3 nucleotides: TGTGCCAGCAGTTTAAACAGGGGAGATGGTAACTATGGCTACACCTTC. It codes for CASSLNRGDGNYGYTF.

This chain links TRBV15 with TRBJ1-4; 9 bases map to TRBD1. Germline lookup yields CDR1 LNHNV and CDR2 YYDKDF (reference sequence). Losses at the gene ends were 5 bases for V and 5 bases for J; bases not matched to a gene: 6. The CDR3 extends over 15 amino acids. CDR3 DNA sequence: TGTGCCACCAGCGGACCCGGGACAGGGAATGAAAAACTGTTTTTT. It is translated as CATSGPGTGNEKLFF.

CDR3 sequence reads: CASSVTWNTEAFF. The CDR3 DNA follows: TGTGCCAGCAGTGTAACTTGGAACACTGAAGCTTTCTTT. The chain carries TRBV12-3 or TRBV12-4 and TRBJ1-1; D gene ambiguous. The CDR3 has 13 residues. V dropped 5 bases and J dropped 1 base, with 8 bases sitting between them.

This chain joins TRBV7-9 and TRBJ1-4; 9 nucleotides match TRBD1. V lost 4 bases and J lost 7; bases outside the gene matches: 4. The CDR3 sequence is 14 residues long. Looked up from germline, CDR1 is SEHNR and CDR2 is FQNEAQ (reference sequence). The CDR3 sequence: CASSWDRVGEKLFF. CDR3 bases: TGTGCCAGCAGCTGGGACAGGGTGGGTGAAAAACTGTTTTTT.

The CDR3 DNA sequence: TGTGCCAGCAGTGAATCAGGTAGCGGGGGTGAGCAGTACTTC. The encoded protein is CASSESGSGGEQYF. The chain is built from TRBV25-1 and TRBJ2-7, with 9 nucleotides matching TRBD2. This CDR3 contains 14 residues. From germline, CDR1 is MGHDK and CDR2 SYGVNS. V lost 1 base to trimming and J lost 7 bases; unmatched junction nucleotides: 5.